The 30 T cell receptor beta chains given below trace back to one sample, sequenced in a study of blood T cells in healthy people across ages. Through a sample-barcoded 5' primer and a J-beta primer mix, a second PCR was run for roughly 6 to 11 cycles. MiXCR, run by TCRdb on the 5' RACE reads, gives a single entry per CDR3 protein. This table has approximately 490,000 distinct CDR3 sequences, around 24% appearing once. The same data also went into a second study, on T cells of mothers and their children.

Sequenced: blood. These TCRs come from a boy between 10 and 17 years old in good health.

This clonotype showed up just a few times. This CDR3 reads CSALDSGLAGNTGELFF. The CDR3 DNA is TGCAGTGCGCTCGATAGTGGGCTAGCGGGGAACACCGGGGAGCTGTTTTTT. This chain links TRBV20-1 with TRBJ2-2; 8 bases agree with TRBD2. The CDR3 loop spans 17 amino acids. J lost 1 base, V lost 6 bases, and 13 bases had no gene match. Germline V gene sequence: CDR1 DFQATT, CDR2 SNEGSKA (reference sequence).

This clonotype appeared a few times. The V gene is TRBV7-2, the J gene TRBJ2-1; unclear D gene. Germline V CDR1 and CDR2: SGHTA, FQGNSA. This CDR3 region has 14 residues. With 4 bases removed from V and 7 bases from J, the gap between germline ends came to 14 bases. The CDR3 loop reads CASSSTVALNEQFF. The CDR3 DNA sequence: TGTGCCAGCAGCTCTACCGTGGCATTAAATGAGCAGTTCTTC.

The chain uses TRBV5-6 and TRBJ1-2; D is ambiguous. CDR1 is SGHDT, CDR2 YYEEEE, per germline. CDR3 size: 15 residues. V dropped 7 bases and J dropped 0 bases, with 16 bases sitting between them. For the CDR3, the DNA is TGTGCCAGCGCACGACCCCGTGGTGCTAACTATGGCTACACCTTC. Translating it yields CASARPRGANYGYTF.

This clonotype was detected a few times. The chain's CDR3 is CASSFRGGAAEQFF. The CDR3 DNA sequence: TGTGCCAGCAGCTTTCGCGGGGGGGCCGCTGAGCAGTTCTTC. The rearrangement uses TRBV7-2 and TRBJ2-1; 9 bases are a match to TRBD2. The CDR3 is made up of 14 amino acids. V lost 3 bases to trimming and J lost 9 bases; unmatched junction nucleotides: 6. Germline-derived CDR1 and CDR2 are SGHTA and FQGNSA.

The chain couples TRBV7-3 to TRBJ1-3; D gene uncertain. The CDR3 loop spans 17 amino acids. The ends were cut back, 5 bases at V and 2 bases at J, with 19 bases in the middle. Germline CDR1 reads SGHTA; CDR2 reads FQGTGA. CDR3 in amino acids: CASSLGMGNSPGNTIYF. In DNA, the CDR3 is TGTGCCAGCAGCCTCGGGATGGGGAATAGTCCTGGAAACACCATATATTTT. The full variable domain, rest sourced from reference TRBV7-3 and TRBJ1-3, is GAGVSQTPSNKVTEKGKYVELRCDPISGHTALYWYRQSLGQGPEFLIYFQGTGAADDSGLPNDRFFAVRPEGSVSTLKIQRTERGDSAVYLCASSLGMGNSPGNTIYFGEGSWLTVV.

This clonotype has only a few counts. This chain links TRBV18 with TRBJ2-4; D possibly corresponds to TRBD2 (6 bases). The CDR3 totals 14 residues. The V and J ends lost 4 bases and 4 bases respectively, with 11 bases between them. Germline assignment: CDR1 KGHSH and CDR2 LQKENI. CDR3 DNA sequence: TGTGCCAGCTCACGGACGGGGGAGAAAAACATTCAGTACTTC. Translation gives CASSRTGEKNIQYF.

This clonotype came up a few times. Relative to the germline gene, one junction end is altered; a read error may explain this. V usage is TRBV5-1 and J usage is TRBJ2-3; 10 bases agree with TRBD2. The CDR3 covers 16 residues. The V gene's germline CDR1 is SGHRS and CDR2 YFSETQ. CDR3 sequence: CASSNKLAGVEDTRYF. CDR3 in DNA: TGCGCCAGCAGCAATAAGCTAGCGGGAGTTGAGGATACGCGGTATTTT.

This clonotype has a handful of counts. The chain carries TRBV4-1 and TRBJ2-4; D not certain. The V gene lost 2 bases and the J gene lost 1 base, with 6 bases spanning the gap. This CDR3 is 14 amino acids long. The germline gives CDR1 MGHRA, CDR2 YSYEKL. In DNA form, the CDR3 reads TGCGCCAGCAGCCAATCACCGGCCAAAAACATTCAGTACTTC. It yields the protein CASSQSPAKNIQYF.

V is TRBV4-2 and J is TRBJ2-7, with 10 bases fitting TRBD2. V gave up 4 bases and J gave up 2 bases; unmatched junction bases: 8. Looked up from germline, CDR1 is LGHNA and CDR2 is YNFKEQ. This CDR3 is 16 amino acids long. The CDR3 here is CASSLYSGRYTYEQYF. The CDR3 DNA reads TGTGCCAGCAGCCTCTATAGCGGGAGGTATACCTACGAGCAGTACTTC.

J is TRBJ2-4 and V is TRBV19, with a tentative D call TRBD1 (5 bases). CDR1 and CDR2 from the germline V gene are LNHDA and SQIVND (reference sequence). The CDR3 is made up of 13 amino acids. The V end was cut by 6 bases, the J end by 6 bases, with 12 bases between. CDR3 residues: CASSQGYLNIQYF. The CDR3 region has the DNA TGTGCCAGTAGCCAGGGTTATCTAAACATTCAGTACTTC.

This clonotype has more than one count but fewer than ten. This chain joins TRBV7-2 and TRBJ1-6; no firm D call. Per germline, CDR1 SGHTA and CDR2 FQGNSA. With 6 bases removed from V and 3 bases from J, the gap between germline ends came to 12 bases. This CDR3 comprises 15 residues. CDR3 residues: CASSQLGIYNSPLHF. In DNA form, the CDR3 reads TGTGCCAGCAGTCAATTGGGGATCTATAATTCACCCCTCCACTTT.

This CDR3 is CASSSGGGILGGYTF. The CDR3 DNA reads TGTGCCAGCAGCTCTGGCGGAGGTATCTTAGGCGGCTACACCTTC. V is TRBV7-2 and J is TRBJ1-2, with D unclear. Trimming removed 4 bases from V and 8 bases from J, with 20 bases in between. The CDR3 loop spans 15 amino acids. The V gene's germline CDR1 is SGHTA and CDR2 FQGNSA.

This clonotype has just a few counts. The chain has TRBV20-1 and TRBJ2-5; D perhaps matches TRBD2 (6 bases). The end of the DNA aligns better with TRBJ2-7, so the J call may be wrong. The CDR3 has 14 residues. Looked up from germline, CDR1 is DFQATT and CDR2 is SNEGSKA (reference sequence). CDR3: CSAAPGFSGYEQYF. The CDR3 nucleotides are TGCAGTGCTGCTCCGGGGTTTAGCGGTTACGAGCAGTACTTC.

The CDR3 bases are TGTGCCAGCAGTTCATACGTGACAGGGAACACTGAAGCTTTCTTT. Translation: CASSSYVTGNTEAFF. The chain carries TRBV12-3 or TRBV12-4 and TRBJ1-1; D possibly corresponds to TRBD1 (6 bases). The CDR3 spans 15 residues. The ends were cut back, 4 bases at V and 1 base at J, with 13 bases in the middle.

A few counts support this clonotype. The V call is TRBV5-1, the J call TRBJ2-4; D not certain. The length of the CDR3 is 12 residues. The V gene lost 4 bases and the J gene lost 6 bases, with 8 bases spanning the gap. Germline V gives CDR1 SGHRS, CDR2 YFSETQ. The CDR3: CASSPDLNIQYF. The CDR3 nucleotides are TGCGCCAGCAGCCCCGACCTAAACATTCAGTACTTC. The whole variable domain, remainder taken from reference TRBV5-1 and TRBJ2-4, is KAGVTQTPRYLIKTRGQQVTLSCSPISGHRSVSWYQQTPGQGLQFLFEYFSETQRNKGNFPGRFSGRQFSNSRSEMNVSTLELGDSALYLCASSPDLNIQYFGAGTRLSVL.

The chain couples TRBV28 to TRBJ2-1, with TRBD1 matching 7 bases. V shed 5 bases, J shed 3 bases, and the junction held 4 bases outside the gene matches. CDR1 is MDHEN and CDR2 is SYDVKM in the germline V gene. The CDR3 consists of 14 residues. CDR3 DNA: TGTGCCAGCAGTATAGGGGGCCTCTACAATGAGCAGTTCTTC. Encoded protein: CASSIGGLYNEQFF.

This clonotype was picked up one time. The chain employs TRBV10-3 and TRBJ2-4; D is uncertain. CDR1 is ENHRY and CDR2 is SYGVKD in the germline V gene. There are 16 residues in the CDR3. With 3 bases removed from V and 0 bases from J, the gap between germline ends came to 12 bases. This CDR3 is CAISDRVGLAKNIQYF. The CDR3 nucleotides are TGTGCCATCAGTGATCGTGTAGGCCTAGCCAAAAACATTCAGTACTTC.

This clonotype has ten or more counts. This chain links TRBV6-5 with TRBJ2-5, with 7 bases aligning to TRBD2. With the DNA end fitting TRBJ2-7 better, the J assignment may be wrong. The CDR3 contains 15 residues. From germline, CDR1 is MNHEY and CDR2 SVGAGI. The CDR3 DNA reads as TGTGCCAGCAGCTCCCCCGCGGGAGTTCTTTACGAGCAGTACTTC. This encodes CASSSPAGVLYEQYF.

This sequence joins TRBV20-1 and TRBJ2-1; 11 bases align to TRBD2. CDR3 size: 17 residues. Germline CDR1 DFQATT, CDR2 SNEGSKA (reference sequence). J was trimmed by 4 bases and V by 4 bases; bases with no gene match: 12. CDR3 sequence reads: CSATGTSGDLGYNEQFF. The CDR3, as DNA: TGCAGTGCTACAGGGACTAGCGGAGACCTAGGATACAATGAGCAGTTCTTC.

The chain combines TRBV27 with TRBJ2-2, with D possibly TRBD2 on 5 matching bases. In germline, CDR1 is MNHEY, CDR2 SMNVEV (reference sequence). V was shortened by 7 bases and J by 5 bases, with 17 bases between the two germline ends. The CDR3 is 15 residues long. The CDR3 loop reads CASMDGGAVTGELFF. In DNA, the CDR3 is TGTGCCAGCATGGACGGAGGAGCTGTGACCGGGGAGCTGTTTTTT.

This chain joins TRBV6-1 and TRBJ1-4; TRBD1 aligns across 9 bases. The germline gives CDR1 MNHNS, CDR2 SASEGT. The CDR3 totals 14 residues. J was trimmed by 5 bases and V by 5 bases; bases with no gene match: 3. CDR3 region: CASSRQGENEKLFF. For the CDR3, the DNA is TGTGCCAGCAGTCGACAGGGGGAAAATGAAAAACTGTTTTTT.

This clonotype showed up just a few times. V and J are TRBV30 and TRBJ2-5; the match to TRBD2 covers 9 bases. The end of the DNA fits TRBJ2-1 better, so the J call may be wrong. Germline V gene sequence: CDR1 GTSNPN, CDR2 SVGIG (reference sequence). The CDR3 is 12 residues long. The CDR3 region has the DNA TGTGCCTGGACTAGCGGGGTAGCTCGGCAGTTCTTC. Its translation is CAWTSGVARQFF.

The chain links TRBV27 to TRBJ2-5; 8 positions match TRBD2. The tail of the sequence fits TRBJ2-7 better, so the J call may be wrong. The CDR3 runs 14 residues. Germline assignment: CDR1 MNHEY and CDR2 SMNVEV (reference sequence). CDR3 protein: CATGTSGTGNEQYF. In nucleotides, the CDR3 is TGTGCCACCGGGACTAGTGGGACGGGGAACGAGCAGTACTTC.

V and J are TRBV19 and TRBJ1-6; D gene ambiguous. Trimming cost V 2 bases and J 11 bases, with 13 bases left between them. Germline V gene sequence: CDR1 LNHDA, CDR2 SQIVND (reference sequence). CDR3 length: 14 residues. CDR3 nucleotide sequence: TGTGCCAGTAGTATACAGAAGCAGCTCCCACCCCTCCACTTT. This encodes CASSIQKQLPPLHF.

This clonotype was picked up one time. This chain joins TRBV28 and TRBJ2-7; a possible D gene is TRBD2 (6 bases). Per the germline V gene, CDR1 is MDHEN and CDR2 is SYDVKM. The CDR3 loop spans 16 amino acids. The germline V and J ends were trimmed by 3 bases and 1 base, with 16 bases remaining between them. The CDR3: CASSFQLAELSYEQYF. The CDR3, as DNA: TGTGCCAGCAGTTTTCAATTAGCGGAACTTTCCTACGAGCAGTACTTC.

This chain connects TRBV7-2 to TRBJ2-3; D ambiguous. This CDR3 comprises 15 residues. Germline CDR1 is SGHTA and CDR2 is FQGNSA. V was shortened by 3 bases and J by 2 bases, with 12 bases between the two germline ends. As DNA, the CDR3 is TGTGCCAGCAGCTTGTCTCCAGGATACACAGATACGCAGTATTTT. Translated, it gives CASSLSPGYTDTQYF.

For the CDR3, the DNA is TGTGCCAGCAGCGTAGAAGGGGCGCGAGAGACCCAGTACTTC. It is translated as CASSVEGARETQYF. The chain carries TRBV9 and TRBJ2-5; weak D call: TRBD1 (5 bases). This CDR3 is 14 amino acids long. With 0 bases removed from V and 4 bases from J, the gap between germline ends came to 10 bases. Per the germline V gene, CDR1 is SGDLS and CDR2 is YYNGEE. Based on the CDR3 plus reference TRBV9 and TRBJ2-5, the full variable domain is DSGVTQTPKHLITATGQRVTLRCSPRSGDLSVYWYQQSLDQGLQFLIQYYNGEERAKGNILERFSAQQFPDLHSELNLSSLELGDSALYFCASSVEGARETQYFGPGTRLLVL.

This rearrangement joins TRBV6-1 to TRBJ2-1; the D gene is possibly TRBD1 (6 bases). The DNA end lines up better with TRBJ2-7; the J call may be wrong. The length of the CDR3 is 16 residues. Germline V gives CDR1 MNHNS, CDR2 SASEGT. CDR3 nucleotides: TGTGCCAGCGGATCACGACAGGCCGTGGTCTCCTACGAGCAGTACTTC. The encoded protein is CASGSRQAVVSYEQYF.

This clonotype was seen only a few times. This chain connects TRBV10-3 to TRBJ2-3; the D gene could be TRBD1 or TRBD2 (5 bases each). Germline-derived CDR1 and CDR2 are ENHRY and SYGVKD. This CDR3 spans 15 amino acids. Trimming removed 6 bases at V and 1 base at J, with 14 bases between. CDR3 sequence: CAISRGVVGTDTQYF. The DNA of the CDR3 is TGTGCCATCAGCCGAGGGGTAGTTGGCACAGATACGCAGTATTTT.

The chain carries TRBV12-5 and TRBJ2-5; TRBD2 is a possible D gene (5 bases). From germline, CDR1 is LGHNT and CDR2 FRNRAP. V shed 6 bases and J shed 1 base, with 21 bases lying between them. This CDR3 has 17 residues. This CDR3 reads CASGPSPSRAAQETQYF. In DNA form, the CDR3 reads TGTGCTAGTGGCCCCTCGCCGTCTCGAGCGGCCCAAGAGACCCAGTACTTC.